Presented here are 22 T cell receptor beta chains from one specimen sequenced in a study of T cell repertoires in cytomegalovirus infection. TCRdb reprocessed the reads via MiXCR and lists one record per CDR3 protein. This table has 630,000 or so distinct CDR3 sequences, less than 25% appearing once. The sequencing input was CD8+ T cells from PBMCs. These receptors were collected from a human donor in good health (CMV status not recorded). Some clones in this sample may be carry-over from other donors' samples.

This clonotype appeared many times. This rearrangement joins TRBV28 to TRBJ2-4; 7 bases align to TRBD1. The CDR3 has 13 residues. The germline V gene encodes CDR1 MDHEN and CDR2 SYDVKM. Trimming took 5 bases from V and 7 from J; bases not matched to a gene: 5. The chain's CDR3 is CASSQWTGNIQYF. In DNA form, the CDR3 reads TGTGCCAGCAGTCAGTGGACAGGTAACATTCAGTACTTC. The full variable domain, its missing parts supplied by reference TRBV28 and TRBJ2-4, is DVKVTQSSRYLVKRTGEKVFLECVQDMDHENMFWYRQDPGLGLRLIYFSYDVKMKEKGDIPEGYSVSREKKERFSLILESASTNQTSMYLCASSQWTGNIQYFGAGTRLSVL.

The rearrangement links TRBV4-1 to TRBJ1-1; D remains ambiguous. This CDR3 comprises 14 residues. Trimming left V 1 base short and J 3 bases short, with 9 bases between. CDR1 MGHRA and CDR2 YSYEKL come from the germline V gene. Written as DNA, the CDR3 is TGCGCCAGCAGCCAAGTATTTACAGACACTGAAGCTTTCTTT. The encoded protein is CASSQVFTDTEAFF.

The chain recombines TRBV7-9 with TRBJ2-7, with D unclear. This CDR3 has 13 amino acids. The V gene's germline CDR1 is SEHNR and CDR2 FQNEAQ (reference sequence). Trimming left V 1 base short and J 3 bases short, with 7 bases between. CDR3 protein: CASSLGGFYEQYV. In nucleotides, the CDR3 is TGTGCCAGCAGCTTAGGTGGATTCTACGAGCAGTACGTC.

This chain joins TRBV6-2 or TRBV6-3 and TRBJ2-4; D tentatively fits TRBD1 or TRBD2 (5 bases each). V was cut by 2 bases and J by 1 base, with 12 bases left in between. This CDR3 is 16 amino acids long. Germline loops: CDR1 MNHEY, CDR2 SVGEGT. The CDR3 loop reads CASSYGGGEAKNIQYF. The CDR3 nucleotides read TGTGCCAGCAGTTACGGGGGTGGAGAGGCCAAAAACATTCAGTACTTC.

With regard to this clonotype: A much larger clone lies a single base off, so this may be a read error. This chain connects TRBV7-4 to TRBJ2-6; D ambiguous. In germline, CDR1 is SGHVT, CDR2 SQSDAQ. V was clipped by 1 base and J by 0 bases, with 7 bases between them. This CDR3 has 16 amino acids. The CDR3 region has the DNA TGTGCCAGCAGCTTAGTCCGGTACTCTGGGGCCAACGTCCTGACTTTC. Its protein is CASSLVRYSGANVLTF.

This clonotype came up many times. The CDR3, as DNA: TGTGCCACCAGCAGAGAAAGTGGGGGGTTAGGCGATGAGCAGTTCTTC. Residues: CATSRESGGLGDEQFF. The chain links TRBV15 to TRBJ2-1, with D possibly being TRBD2 (6 bases). V was shortened by 0 bases and J by 8 bases, with 17 bases between the two germline ends. The CDR3 sequence is 16 residues long. Germline V lookup: CDR1 LNHNV, CDR2 YYDKDF (reference sequence). Drawing the rest from reference TRBV15 and TRBJ2-1, the complete variable domain is DAMVIQNPRYQVTQFGKPVTLSCSQTLNHNVMYWYQQKSSQAPKLLFHYYDKDFNNEADTPDNFQSRRPNTSFCFLDIRSPGLGDTAMYLCATSRESGGLGDEQFFGPGTRLTVL.

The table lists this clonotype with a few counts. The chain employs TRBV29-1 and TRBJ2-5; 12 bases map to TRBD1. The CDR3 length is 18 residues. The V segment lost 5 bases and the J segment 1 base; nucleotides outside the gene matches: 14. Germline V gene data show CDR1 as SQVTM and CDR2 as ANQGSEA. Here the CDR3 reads CSVRPGTGGRLSQETQYF. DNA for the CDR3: TGCAGCGTTCGTCCCGGGACAGGGGGCCGATTATCCCAAGAGACCCAGTACTTC. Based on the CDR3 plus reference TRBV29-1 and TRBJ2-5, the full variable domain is SAVISQKPSRDICQRGTSLTIQCQVDSQVTMMFWYRQQPGQSLTLIATANQGSEATYESGFVIDKFPISRPNLTFSTLTVSNMSPEDSSIYLCSVRPGTGGRLSQETQYFGPGTRLLVL.

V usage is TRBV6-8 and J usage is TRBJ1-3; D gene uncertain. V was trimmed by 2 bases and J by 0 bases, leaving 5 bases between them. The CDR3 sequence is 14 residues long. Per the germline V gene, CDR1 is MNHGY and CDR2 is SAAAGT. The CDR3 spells CASSYVVSGNTIYF. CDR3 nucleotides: TGTGCCAGCAGTTACGTGGTCTCTGGAAACACCATATATTTT.

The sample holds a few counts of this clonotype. CDR3 loop: CASSLVGRGLSEQYF. Written as DNA, the CDR3 is TGCGCCAGCAGCTTGGTTGGAAGGGGGTTGAGTGAGCAGTACTTC. The chain joins TRBV5-1 to TRBJ2-7; weak D call: TRBD1 (6 bases). This CDR3 is built from 15 residues. V shed 0 bases and J shed 7 bases, with 17 bases lying between them. CDR1 and CDR2 (germline): SGHRS, YFSETQ.

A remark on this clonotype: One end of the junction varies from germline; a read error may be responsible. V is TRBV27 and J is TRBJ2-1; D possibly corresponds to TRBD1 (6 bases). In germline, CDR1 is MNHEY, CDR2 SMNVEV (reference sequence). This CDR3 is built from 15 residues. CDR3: CVSSLLRDTWGEQFF. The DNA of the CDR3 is TGTGTCAGCAGTCTCCTCCGGGACACATGGGGTGAGCAGTTCTTC.

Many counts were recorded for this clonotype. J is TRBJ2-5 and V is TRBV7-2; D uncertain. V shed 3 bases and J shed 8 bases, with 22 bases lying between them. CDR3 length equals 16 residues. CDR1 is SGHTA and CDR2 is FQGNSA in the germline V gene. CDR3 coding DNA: TGTGCCAGCAGCTTCGGCGGACGGTCCTCGTGGGAAACCCAGTACTTC. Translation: CASSFGGRSSWETQYF.

The CDR3 DNA sequence: TGTGCCAGCAGCTTACCGGGACTAGCGGGGGGGAATGAGCAGTTCTTC. This gives the protein CASSLPGLAGGNEQFF. The V call is TRBV7-4, the J call TRBJ2-1, with 16 bases identical to TRBD2. The germline V gene has CDR1 SGHVT and CDR2 SQSDAQ. V was pared by 2 bases and J by 7 bases, with 2 bases of the junction left unmatched. CDR3 size: 16 residues.

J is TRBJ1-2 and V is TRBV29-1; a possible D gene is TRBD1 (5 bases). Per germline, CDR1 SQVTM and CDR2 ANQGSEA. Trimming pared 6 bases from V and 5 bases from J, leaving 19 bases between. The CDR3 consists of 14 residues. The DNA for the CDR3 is TGCAGCGTCCCCTCGACAGCCTCTAGGTATGGCTACACCTTC. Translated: CSVPSTASRYGYTF.

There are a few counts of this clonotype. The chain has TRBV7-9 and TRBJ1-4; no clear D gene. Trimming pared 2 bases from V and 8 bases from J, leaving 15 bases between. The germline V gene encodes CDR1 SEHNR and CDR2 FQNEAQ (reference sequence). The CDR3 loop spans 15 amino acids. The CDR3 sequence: CASSLSLSHPEKLFF. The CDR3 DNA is TGTGCCAGCAGCTTAAGTCTATCTCACCCGGAAAAACTGTTTTTT.

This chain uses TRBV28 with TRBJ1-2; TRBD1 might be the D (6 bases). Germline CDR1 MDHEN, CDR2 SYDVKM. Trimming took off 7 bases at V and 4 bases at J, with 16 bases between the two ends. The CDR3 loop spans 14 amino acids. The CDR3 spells CASTTQDRGYGYTF. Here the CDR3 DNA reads TGTGCCAGCACCACGCAGGACAGAGGCTATGGCTACACCTTC.

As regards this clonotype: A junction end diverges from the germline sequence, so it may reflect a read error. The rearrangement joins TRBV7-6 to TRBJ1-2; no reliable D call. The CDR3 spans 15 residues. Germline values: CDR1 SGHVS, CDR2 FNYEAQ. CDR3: CVSSLERTANYGYTF. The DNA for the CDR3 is TGTGTCAGCAGCTTAGAGCGGACGGCGAACTATGGCTACACCTTC.

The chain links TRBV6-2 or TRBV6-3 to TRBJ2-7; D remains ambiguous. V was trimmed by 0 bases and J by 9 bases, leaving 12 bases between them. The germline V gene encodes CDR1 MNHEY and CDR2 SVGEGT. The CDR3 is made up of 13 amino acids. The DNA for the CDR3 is TGTGCCAGCAGTTACTCGGGCGCCCAGAGGCAGTACGTC. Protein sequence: CASSYSGAQRQYV.

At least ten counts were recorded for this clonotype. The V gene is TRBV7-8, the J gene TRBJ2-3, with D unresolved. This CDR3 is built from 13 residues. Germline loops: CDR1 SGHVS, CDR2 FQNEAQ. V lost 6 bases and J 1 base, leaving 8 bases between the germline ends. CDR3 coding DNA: TGTGCCAGCAGAGGTCACGGCACAGATACGCAGTATTTT. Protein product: CASRGHGTDTQYF. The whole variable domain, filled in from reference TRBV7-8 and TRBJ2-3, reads GAGVSQSPRYKVAKRGQDVALRCDPISGHVSLFWYQQALGQGPEFLTYFQNEAQLDKSGLPSDRFFAERPEGSVSTLKIQRTQQEDSAVYLCASRGHGTDTQYFGPGTRLTVL.

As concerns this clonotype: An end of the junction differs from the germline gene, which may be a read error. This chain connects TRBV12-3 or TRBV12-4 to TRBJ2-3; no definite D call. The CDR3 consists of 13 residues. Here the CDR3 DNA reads TGTGCCGGCAGTTCCGGACGAAGTGGGGCGCAGTATTTT. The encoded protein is CAGSSGRSGAQYF.

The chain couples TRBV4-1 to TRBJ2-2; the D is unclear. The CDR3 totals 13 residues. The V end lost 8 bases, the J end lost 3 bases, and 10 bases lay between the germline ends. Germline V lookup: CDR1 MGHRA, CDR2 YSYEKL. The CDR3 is CASRVVDTGELFF. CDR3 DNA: TGCGCCAGCCGCGTCGTTGACACCGGGGAGCTGTTTTTT.

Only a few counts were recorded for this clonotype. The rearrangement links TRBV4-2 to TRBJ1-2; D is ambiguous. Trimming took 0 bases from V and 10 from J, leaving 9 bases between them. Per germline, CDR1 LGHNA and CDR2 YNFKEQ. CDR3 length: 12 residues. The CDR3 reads CASSQDLFDYTF. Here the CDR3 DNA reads TGTGCCAGCAGCCAAGATTTGTTCGACTACACCTTC.

CDR3 sequence (DNA): TGTGCCAGCAGTGAAAAAGCGGGGGTCACGAGAGTGGCTAGCACAGATACGCAGTATTTT. Its protein product is CASSEKAGVTRVASTDTQYF. The chain uses TRBV6-4 and TRBJ2-3, with TRBD2 matching 8 bases. Germline lookup yields CDR1 MRHNA and CDR2 SNTAGT. The CDR3 has 20 amino acids. The J segment lost 0 bases and the V segment lost 3 bases, leaving 17 bases of the junction unmatched.